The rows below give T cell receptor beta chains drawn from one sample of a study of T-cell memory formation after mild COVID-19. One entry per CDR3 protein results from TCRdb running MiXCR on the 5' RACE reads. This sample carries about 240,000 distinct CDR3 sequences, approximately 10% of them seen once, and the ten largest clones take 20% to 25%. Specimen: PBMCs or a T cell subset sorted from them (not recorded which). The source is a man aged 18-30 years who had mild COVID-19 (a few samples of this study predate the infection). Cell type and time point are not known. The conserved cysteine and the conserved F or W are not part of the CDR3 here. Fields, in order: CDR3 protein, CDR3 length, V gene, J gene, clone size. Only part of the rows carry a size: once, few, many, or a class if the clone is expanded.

CDR3aa: ASSPPQETQY
len: 10
v_gene: TRBV18
j_gene: TRBJ2-5
abundance: .

CDR3aa: ASSYKEANSGQETQY
len: 15
v_gene: TRBV6-5
j_gene: TRBJ2-5
abundance: few

CDR3aa: ASSLARLTGAGYT
len: 13
v_gene: TRBV5-4
j_gene: TRBJ1-2
abundance: few

CDR3aa: ASSQDGSGGDIQY
len: 13
v_gene: TRBV4-1
j_gene: TRBJ2-4
abundance: .

CDR3aa: ASSVGTGYEQY
len: 11
v_gene: TRBV7-6
j_gene: TRBJ2-7
abundance: few

CDR3aa: ASSPRQGDGYT
len: 11
v_gene: TRBV12-3/TRBV12-4
j_gene: TRBJ1-2
abundance: few

CDR3aa: ASSGIPGAGEKLF
len: 13
v_gene: TRBV9
j_gene: TRBJ1-4
abundance: few

CDR3aa: ASSLGRGYSTEAF
len: 13
v_gene: TRBV5-1
j_gene: TRBJ1-1
abundance: few

CDR3aa: ASRTGGGNEKLF
len: 12
v_gene: TRBV12-3/TRBV12-4
j_gene: TRBJ1-4
abundance: .

CDR3aa: ASSLLGTQY
len: 9
v_gene: TRBV7-9
j_gene: TRBJ2-5
abundance: .

CDR3aa: ASSPPGGNEQF
len: 11
v_gene: TRBV18
j_gene: TRBJ2-1
abundance: few

CDR3aa: ASSLSDTNQPQH
len: 12
v_gene: TRBV7-9
j_gene: TRBJ1-5
abundance: .

CDR3aa: ASSWWTGDNYGYT
len: 13
v_gene: TRBV5-1
j_gene: TRBJ1-2
abundance: .

CDR3aa: ASSYSGKSYEQY
len: 12
v_gene: TRBV6-5
j_gene: TRBJ2-7
abundance: many

CDR3aa: ASSLPSGQETQY
len: 12
v_gene: TRBV5-4
j_gene: TRBJ2-5
abundance: few

CDR3aa: ASSLDRTDTQY
len: 11
v_gene: TRBV11-2
j_gene: TRBJ2-3
abundance: .

CDR3aa: ASSRQLADSTTGELF
len: 15
v_gene: TRBV4-1
j_gene: TRBJ2-2
abundance: few

CDR3aa: ATGLGGGTQY
len: 10
v_gene: TRBV15
j_gene: TRBJ2-5
abundance: .

CDR3aa: ASSQGRGTVETQY
len: 13
v_gene: TRBV4-3
j_gene: TRBJ2-5
abundance: .

CDR3aa: ASSIWATDTQY
len: 11
v_gene: TRBV7-9
j_gene: TRBJ2-3
abundance: few

CDR3aa: ASSLSQQETQY
len: 11
v_gene: TRBV7-8
j_gene: TRBJ2-5
abundance: few

CDR3aa: ASSDRDSYGYT
len: 11
v_gene: TRBV7-9
j_gene: TRBJ1-2
abundance: .

CDR3aa: ASSYSTSLQPQH
len: 12
v_gene: TRBV6-5
j_gene: TRBJ1-5
abundance: .

CDR3aa: ASSEPFERGYTDTQY
len: 15
v_gene: TRBV10-2
j_gene: TRBJ2-3
abundance: few

CDR3aa: SARSNCGYT
len: 9
v_gene: TRBV20-1
j_gene: TRBJ1-2
abundance: .

CDR3aa: ASSSVAGAYQPQH
len: 13
v_gene: TRBV12-3/TRBV12-4
j_gene: TRBJ1-5
abundance: few

CDR3aa: ATSRDRSEKLF
len: 11
v_gene: TRBV15
j_gene: TRBJ1-4
abundance: .

CDR3aa: ASSFGNLRGYT
len: 11
v_gene: TRBV12-3/TRBV12-4
j_gene: TRBJ1-2
abundance: .

CDR3aa: ASSAPGSGANVLT
len: 13
v_gene: TRBV9
j_gene: TRBJ2-6
abundance: .

CDR3aa: ASSRGSGQGYEQY
len: 13
v_gene: TRBV9
j_gene: TRBJ2-7
abundance: few

CDR3aa: ASRVKTPRSPYNEQF
len: 15
v_gene: TRBV6-2/TRBV6-3
j_gene: TRBJ2-1
abundance: many

CDR3aa: ASSPLRFYGYT
len: 11
v_gene: TRBV12-3/TRBV12-4
j_gene: TRBJ1-2
abundance: .

CDR3aa: ASSEDQNRQY
len: 10
v_gene: TRBV2
j_gene: TRBJ2-7
abundance: few

CDR3aa: ASSQDGTATDTQY
len: 13
v_gene: TRBV4-1
j_gene: TRBJ2-3
abundance: many

CDR3aa: ASSAIAARAQPQH
len: 13
v_gene: TRBV7-8
j_gene: TRBJ1-5
abundance: few

CDR3aa: ASSLPTGGRTQY
len: 12
v_gene: TRBV11-2
j_gene: TRBJ2-5
abundance: many

CDR3aa: ASGTPYGYT
len: 9
v_gene: TRBV28
j_gene: TRBJ1-2
abundance: few